Each of the 27 T cell receptor beta chains below was sequenced from the same sample in a study of OX40 agonist ivuxolimab in advanced cancers. Profiled with immunoSEQ multiplex PCR; TCRdb holds only in-frame clones, not every one. The table shows some 80,000 clones, with 85% to 90% occurring only once. The sample consisted of CD4+ or CD8+ T cells sorted from blood, taken in a trial of the OX40 agonist ivuxolimab. The receptors were gathered from an adult with an advanced solid tumor such as melanoma, head and neck, liver or kidney cancer.

V usage is TRBV5-1 and J usage is TRBJ2-5; 12 bases align to TRBD2. CDR3 length: 17 residues. Germline CDR1 is SGHRS and CDR2 is YFSETQ. Unmatched junction bases numbered 6, after V lost 1 base and J lost 2 bases. The CDR3 sequence: CASSLTPSGGGQETQYF. DNA for the CDR3: TGCGCCAGCAGCTTGACGCCTAGCGGGGGGGGGCAAGAGACCCAGTACTTC.

The chain recombines TRBV6-5 with TRBJ2-7; D possibly corresponds to TRBD2 (5 bases). V lost 4 bases and J lost 0, with 10 bases in between. Germline CDR1 MNHEY, CDR2 SVGAGI. The CDR3 covers 14 residues. Here the CDR3 reads CASSFGGRSYEQYF. The CDR3 coding sequence is TGTGCCAGCAGTTTTGGCGGGCGCTCCTACGAGCAGTACTTC.

V gene TRBV19 combines with J gene TRBJ2-5; 7 bases map to TRBD1. The J segment lost 2 bases and the V segment lost 5 bases, leaving 2 bases of the junction unmatched. Per germline, CDR1 LNHDA and CDR2 SQIVND (reference sequence). The CDR3 loop spans 13 amino acids. The CDR3 protein is CASSGQVQETQYF. The CDR3 bases are TGTGCCAGTAGTGGACAGGTTCAAGAGACCCAGTACTTC.

CDR3 protein: CASSITGGWPQHF. The CDR3 nucleotides read TGTGCCAGCAGCATAACAGGGGGCTGGCCCCAGCATTTT. The chain has TRBV7-2 and TRBJ1-5; 9 bases match TRBD1. V was clipped by 5 bases and J by 9 bases; unmatched bases: 5. Germline assignment: CDR1 SGHTA and CDR2 FQGNSA. The CDR3 is 13 residues long. Full variable domain (rest looked up from reference TRBV7-2 and TRBJ1-5): GAGVSQSPSNKVTEKGKDVELRCDPISGHTALYWYRQSLGQGLEFLIYFQGNSAPDKSGLPSDRFSAERTGGSVSTLTIQRTQQEDSAVYLCASSITGGWPQHFGDGTRLSIL.

This sequence joins TRBV7-9 and TRBJ1-2; tentative D call: TRBD1 (5 bases). The V end was cut by 5 bases, the J end by 0 bases, with 10 bases between. The CDR3 is 14 amino acids. The germline V gene has CDR1 SEHNR and CDR2 FQNEAQ (reference sequence). DNA for the CDR3: TGTGCCAGCAGCCGCCGGGGGTCTAACTATGGCTACACCTTC. It is translated as CASSRRGSNYGYTF.

This clone was detected once. The chain links TRBV5-1 to TRBJ2-1; 12 bases line up with TRBD1. With 4 bases clipped from V and 7 bases from J, the junction kept 12 bases outside the gene matches. Germline V gene sequence: CDR1 SGHRS, CDR2 YFSETQ. The length of the CDR3 is 17 residues. In DNA form, the CDR3 reads TGCGCCAGCAGCCAACGACCCACGGGACAGGGGGCTAATGAGCAGTTCTTC. Its protein product is CASSQRPTGQGANEQFF.

V usage is TRBV12-5 and J usage is TRBJ1-2; D is undetermined. Germline assignment: CDR1 LGHNT and CDR2 FRNRAP. The CDR3 consists of 14 residues. Trimming left V 1 base short and J 7 bases short, with 13 bases between. This CDR3 reads CASGLGSLGIGYTF. CDR3 nucleotide sequence: TGTGCTAGTGGTTTGGGGTCGTTGGGGATTGGCTACACCTTC.

The gene calls are TRBV2 and TRBJ2-4; no definite D call. The germline CDR1 and CDR2 sequences are SNHLY and FYNNEI. Trimming stripped 0 bases from V and 2 bases from J, with 17 bases between. The CDR3 has 18 residues. This chain's CDR3 is CASSEALGPRRSKNIQYF. As DNA, the CDR3 is TGTGCCAGCAGTGAAGCGCTCGGTCCCCGACGATCCAAAAACATTCAGTACTTC.

This clone appeared once. The rearrangement joins TRBV5-4 to TRBJ2-4; D is ambiguous. CDR1 and CDR2 (germline): SGHNT, YYREEE (reference sequence). The CDR3 totals 15 residues. Trimming pared 1 base from V and 2 bases from J, leaving 10 bases between. The CDR3 DNA follows: TGTGCCAGCAGCTTGAAGGCAGACTCCAAAAACATTCAGTACTTC. Its protein is CASSLKADSKNIQYF.

V and J are TRBV19 and TRBJ2-3; TRBD2 agrees at 12 bases. V lost 5 bases and J lost 6; bases outside the gene matches: 12. Germline assignment: CDR1 LNHDA and CDR2 SQIVND (reference sequence). The CDR3 extends over 17 amino acids. In nucleotides, the CDR3 is TGTGCCAGTAGTCCTTTGACTAGCGGGGGCCCGTCGGATACGCAGTATTTT. It is translated as CASSPLTSGGPSDTQYF.

This rearrangement joins TRBV2 to TRBJ2-2; 7 nucleotides agree with TRBD1. The germline V gene encodes CDR1 SNHLY and CDR2 FYNNEI. V shed 4 bases and J 1 base; nucleotides not matched to a gene: 0. CDR3 length equals 14 residues. CDR3 nucleotide sequence: TGTGCCAGCAGTGGACAGGGGAACACCGGGGAGCTGTTTTTT. Translated, it gives CASSGQGNTGELFF.

CDR3 nucleotide sequence: TGTGCCAGCAGTTACTCCCGGACAATGTCCTATGGCTACACCTTC. Its translation is CASSYSRTMSYGYTF. V and J are TRBV6-5 and TRBJ1-2; D might be TRBD1 (5 bases). CDR1 and CDR2 (germline): MNHEY, SVGAGI. This CDR3 is built from 15 residues. V gave up 0 bases and J gave up 4 bases, with 12 bases separating them.

The chain employs TRBV6-8 and TRBJ2-2; D not certain. Per the germline V gene, CDR1 is MNHGY and CDR2 is SAAAGT. Trimming took 6 bases from V and 7 from J, leaving 9 bases between them. This CDR3 spans 12 amino acids. The CDR3 DNA sequence: TGTGCCAGCAGCACTCTCGGCGGGGAGCTGTTTTTT. Protein sequence: CASSTLGGELFF.

This rearrangement joins TRBV25-1 to TRBJ1-2, with 11 nucleotides matching TRBD1. Germline V gives CDR1 MGHDK, CDR2 SYGVNS. V was clipped by 8 bases and J by 8 bases; unmatched bases: 7. This CDR3 contains 13 residues. As DNA, the CDR3 is TGTGCCAGCGGACTGGGACAGGGGGACGGCTACACCTTC. The encoded protein is CASGLGQGDGYTF.

V and J are TRBV7-2 and TRBJ2-1; 7 bases align to TRBD2. Germline CDR1 and CDR2: SGHTA and FQGNSA. The CDR3 has 14 amino acids. V shed 1 base and J 5 bases; nucleotides not matched to a gene: 2. In DNA form, the CDR3 reads TGTGCCAGCAGCTTAGGGCTAGCGGACAATGAGCAGTTCTTC. Translation gives CASSLGLADNEQFF.

V usage is TRBV10-3 and J usage is TRBJ1-2; the match to TRBD1 covers 10 bases. With 2 bases clipped from V and 6 bases from J, the junction kept 6 bases outside the gene matches. CDR1 and CDR2 from the germline V gene are ENHRY and SYGVKD. CDR3 length: 15 amino acids. This chain's CDR3 is CAISERGQGMDGYTF. Written as DNA, the CDR3 is TGTGCCATCAGTGAGAGGGGACAGGGGATGGATGGCTACACCTTC.

V is TRBV9 and J is TRBJ2-7; 8 nucleotides line up with TRBD1. The V gene end was trimmed by 4 bases and the J gene end by 5 bases; junction bases not matched to a gene: 8. Germline assignment: CDR1 SGDLS and CDR2 YYNGEE. There are 14 residues in the CDR3. The CDR3 region has the DNA TGTGCCAGCAGCCGGGGGCCAGGGGGCAACGAGCAGTACTTC. It codes for CASSRGPGGNEQYF.

The rearrangement uses TRBV5-6 and TRBJ1-1; weak D call: TRBD1 (5 bases). The germline V gene encodes CDR1 SGHDT and CDR2 YYEEEE. The CDR3 runs to 13 residues. Between the trimmed V and J ends, which lost 3 bases and 5 bases, there was a span of 11 bases. For the CDR3, the DNA is TGTGCCAGCAGCTATACTGGGGGGACTGAAGCTTTCTTT. This encodes CASSYTGGTEAFF.

This clone was counted a single time. The chain uses TRBV7-9 and TRBJ2-3, with 7 bases matching TRBD1. V trimming: 5 bases; J trimming: 0 bases; junction bases outside the gene matches: 2. This CDR3 spans 14 amino acids. Per the germline V gene, CDR1 is SEHNR and CDR2 is FQNEAQ (reference sequence). In DNA form, the CDR3 reads TGTGCCAGCAGCCGACAGGGCAGCACAGATACGCAGTATTTT. This codes for CASSRQGSTDTQYF.

This chain connects TRBV11-1 to TRBJ2-3, with D hard to call. This CDR3 spans 12 amino acids. Trimming shortened V by 0 bases and J by 6 bases, and 4 bases separated the two germline ends. Germline V gene sequence: CDR1 SGHAT, CDR2 FQDESV (reference sequence). The CDR3 spells CASSLASDTQYF. The CDR3 DNA follows: TGTGCCAGCAGCTTAGCGAGCGATACGCAGTATTTT.

This clone was seen once. This chain uses TRBV27 with TRBJ2-2; 7 bases agree with TRBD1. The V gene end was trimmed by 11 bases and the J gene end by 4 bases; junction bases not matched to a gene: 16. The CDR3 contains 16 residues. Germline V CDR1 and CDR2: MNHEY, SMNVEV (reference sequence). The CDR3 coding sequence is TGTGCCGCCTACAGGGGTCAGGACGGATTCACCGGGGAGCTGTTTTTT. As protein: CAAYRGQDGFTGELFF.

The chain is built from TRBV29-1 and TRBJ1-1; no firm D call. V was cut by 6 bases and J by 0 bases, with 11 bases left in between. Germline CDR1 reads SQVTM; CDR2 reads ANQGSEA. The length of the CDR3 is 13 residues. CDR3: CSVARNMNTEAFF. The CDR3, as DNA: TGCAGCGTCGCAAGGAACATGAACACTGAAGCTTTCTTT. The full variable domain, completed using reference TRBV29-1 and TRBJ1-1, is SAVISQKPSRDICQRGTSLTIQCQVDSQVTMMFWYRQQPGQSLTLIATANQGSEATYESGFVIDKFPISRPNLTFSTLTVSNMSPEDSSIYLCSVARNMNTEAFFGQGTRLTVV.

Only one count was recorded for this clone. This chain links TRBV7-3 with TRBJ2-5, with unresolved D. CDR1 is SGHTA and CDR2 is FQGTGA in the germline V gene. This CDR3 region has 13 residues. The V and J ends lost 1 base and 1 base respectively, with 4 bases between them. The CDR3 region is CASSLMAQETQYF. The CDR3 nucleotides are TGTGCCAGCAGCTTAATGGCCCAAGAGACCCAGTACTTC.

The chain has TRBV28 and TRBJ2-7, with 9 bases matching TRBD1. The junction had 6 bases not matched to a gene; V was cut back by 2 bases and J by 4 bases. In germline, CDR1 is MDHEN, CDR2 SYDVKM. The CDR3 spans 15 residues. The CDR3 here is CASSLVGTGSYEQYF. The CDR3, as DNA: TGTGCCAGCAGTTTAGTCGGGACAGGGTCGTACGAGCAGTACTTC.

This clone appeared once. The chain is built from TRBV11-1 and TRBJ1-1; no reliable D call. Germline V gene lookup returns CDR1 SGHAT and CDR2 FQDESV (reference sequence). The CDR3 is 13 amino acids. V dropped 2 bases and J dropped 1 base, with 5 bases sitting between them. Here the CDR3 DNA reads TGTGCCAGCAGCTTAAGCCAGAACACTGAAGCTTTCTTT. It is translated as CASSLSQNTEAFF.

The chain couples TRBV19 to TRBJ2-3; D uncertain. Germline lookup yields CDR1 LNHDA and CDR2 SQIVND (reference sequence). The V end was cut by 3 bases, the J end by 3 bases, with 13 bases between. The CDR3 has 15 residues. This CDR3 reads CASSISGPPTDTQYF. CDR3 nucleotides: TGTGCCAGTAGTATCTCGGGCCCGCCAACAGATACGCAGTATTTT.

This chain joins TRBV29-1 and TRBJ2-6; D gene uncertain. This CDR3 spans 13 amino acids. Trimming pared 5 bases from V and 1 base from J, leaving 6 bases between. In germline, CDR1 is SQVTM, CDR2 ANQGSEA. The CDR3 sequence is CSVRESGANVLTF. CDR3 DNA: TGCAGCGTTCGCGAGTCTGGGGCCAACGTCCTGACTTTC.